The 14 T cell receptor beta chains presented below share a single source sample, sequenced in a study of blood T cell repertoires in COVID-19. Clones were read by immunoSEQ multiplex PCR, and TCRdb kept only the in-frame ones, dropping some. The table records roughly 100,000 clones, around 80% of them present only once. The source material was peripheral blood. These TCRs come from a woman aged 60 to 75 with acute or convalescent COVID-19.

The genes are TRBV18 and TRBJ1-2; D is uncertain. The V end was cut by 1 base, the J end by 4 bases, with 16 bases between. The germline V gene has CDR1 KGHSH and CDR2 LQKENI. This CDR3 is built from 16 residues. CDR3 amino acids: CASSPRPGHQSYGYTF. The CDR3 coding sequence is TGTGCCAGCTCACCACGGCCAGGTCACCAGAGCTATGGCTACACCTTC.

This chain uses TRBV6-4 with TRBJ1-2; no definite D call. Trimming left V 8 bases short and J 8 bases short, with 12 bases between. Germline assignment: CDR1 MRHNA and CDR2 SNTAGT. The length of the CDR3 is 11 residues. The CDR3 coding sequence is TGTGCCAGCCCCTTTATGCGGGGCTACACCTTC. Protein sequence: CASPFMRGYTF.

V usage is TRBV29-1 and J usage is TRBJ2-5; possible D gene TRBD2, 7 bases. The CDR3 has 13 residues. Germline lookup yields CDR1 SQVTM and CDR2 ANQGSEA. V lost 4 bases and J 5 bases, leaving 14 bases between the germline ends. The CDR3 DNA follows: TGCAGCGTTGTGAGGGGGGGGCAGGAGACCCAGTACTTC. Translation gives CSVVRGGQETQYF.

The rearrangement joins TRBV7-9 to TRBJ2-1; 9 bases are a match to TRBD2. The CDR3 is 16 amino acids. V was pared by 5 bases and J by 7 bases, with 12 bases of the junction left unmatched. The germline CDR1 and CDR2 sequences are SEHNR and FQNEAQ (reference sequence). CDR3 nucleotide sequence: TGTGCCAGCAGCGGTAGGGGCGGGAGGGCCAAGAATGAGCAGTTCTTC. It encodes CASSGRGGRAKNEQFF. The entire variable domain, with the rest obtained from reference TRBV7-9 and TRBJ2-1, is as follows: DTGVSQNPRHKITKRGQNVTFRCDPISEHNRLYWYRQTLGQGPEFLTYFQNEAQLEKSRLLSDRFSAERPKGSFSTLEIQRTEQGDSAMYLCASSGRGGRAKNEQFFGPGTRLTVL.

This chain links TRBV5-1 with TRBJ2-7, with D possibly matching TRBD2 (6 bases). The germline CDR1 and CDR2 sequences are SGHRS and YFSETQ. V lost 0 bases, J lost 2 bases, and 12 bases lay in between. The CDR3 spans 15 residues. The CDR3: CASSLGGTTPYEQYF. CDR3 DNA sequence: TGCGCCAGCAGCTTGGGCGGGACGACACCCTACGAGCAGTACTTC. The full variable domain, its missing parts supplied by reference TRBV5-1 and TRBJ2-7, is KAGVTQTPRYLIKTRGQQVTLSCSPISGHRSVSWYQQTPGQGLQFLFEYFSETQRNKGNFPGRFSGRQFSNSRSEMNVSTLELGDSALYLCASSLGGTTPYEQYFGPGTRLTVT.

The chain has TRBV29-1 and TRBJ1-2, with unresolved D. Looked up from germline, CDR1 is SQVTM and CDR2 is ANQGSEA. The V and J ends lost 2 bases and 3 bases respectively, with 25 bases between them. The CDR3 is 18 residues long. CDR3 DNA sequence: TGCAGCGTTGAAATAAGAGGGAGAGTACTAGGGCGTGACTATGGCTACACCTTC. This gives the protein CSVEIRGRVLGRDYGYTF.

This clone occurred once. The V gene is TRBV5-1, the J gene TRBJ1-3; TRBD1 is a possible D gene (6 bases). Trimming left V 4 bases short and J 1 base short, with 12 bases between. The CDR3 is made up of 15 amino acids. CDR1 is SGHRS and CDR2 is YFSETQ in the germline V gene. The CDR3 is CASSRTGNSGNTIYF. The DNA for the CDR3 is TGCGCCAGCAGCCGCACAGGGAATTCTGGAAACACCATATATTTT.

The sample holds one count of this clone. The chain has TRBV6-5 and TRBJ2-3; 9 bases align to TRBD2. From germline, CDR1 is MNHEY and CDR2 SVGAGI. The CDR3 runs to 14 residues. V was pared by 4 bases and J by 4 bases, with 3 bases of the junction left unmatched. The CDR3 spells CASSFSGSADTQYF. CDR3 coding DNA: TGTGCCAGCAGTTTTAGCGGGAGTGCAGATACGCAGTATTTT.

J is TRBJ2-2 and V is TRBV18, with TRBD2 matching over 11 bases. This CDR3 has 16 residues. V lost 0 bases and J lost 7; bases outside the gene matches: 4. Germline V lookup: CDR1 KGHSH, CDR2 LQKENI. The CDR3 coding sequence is TGTGCCAGCTCACCACCGACTAGCGGGAACTTCGGGGAGCTGTTTTTT. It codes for CASSPPTSGNFGELFF.

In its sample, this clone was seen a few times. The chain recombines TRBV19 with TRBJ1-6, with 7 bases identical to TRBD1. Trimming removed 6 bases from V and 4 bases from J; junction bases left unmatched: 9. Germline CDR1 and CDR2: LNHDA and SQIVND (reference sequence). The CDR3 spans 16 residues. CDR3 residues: CASSSEGARYNSPLHF. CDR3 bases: TGTGCCAGTAGCTCTGAGGGGGCGCGTTATAATTCACCCCTCCACTTT.

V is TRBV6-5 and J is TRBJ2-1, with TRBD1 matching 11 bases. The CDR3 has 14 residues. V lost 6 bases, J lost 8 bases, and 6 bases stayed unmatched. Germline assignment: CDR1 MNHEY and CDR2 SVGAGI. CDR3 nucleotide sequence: TGTGCCAGCAGCCGGGACAGGGGGGTTGATGAGCAGTTCTTC. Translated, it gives CASSRDRGVDEQFF.

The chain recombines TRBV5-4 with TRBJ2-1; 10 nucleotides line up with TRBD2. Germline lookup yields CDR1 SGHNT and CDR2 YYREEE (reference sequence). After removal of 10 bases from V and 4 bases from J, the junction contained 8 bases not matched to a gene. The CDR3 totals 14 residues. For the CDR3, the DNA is TGTGCCGGATCTCGGACTAGCGGTTACAATGAGCAGTTCTTC. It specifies CAGSRTSGYNEQFF. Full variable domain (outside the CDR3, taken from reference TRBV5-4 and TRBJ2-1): ETGVTQSPTHLIKTRGQQVTLRCSSQSGHNTVSWYQQALGQGPQFIFQYYREEENGRGNFPPRFSGLQFPNYSSELNVNALELDDSALYLCAGSRTSGYNEQFFGPGTRLTVL.

The CDR3 bases are TGTGCCAGCTCACCACCGGGGGCCGGGATGGGCATAAGGGGTGAAGCTTTCTTT. Translating gives CASSPPGAGMGIRGEAFF. The V and J genes are TRBV18 and TRBJ1-1, with D tentatively TRBD1 (6 bases). Trimming left V 0 bases short and J 7 bases short, with 24 bases between. This CDR3 comprises 18 residues. Per the germline V gene, CDR1 is KGHSH and CDR2 is LQKENI.

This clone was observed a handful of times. For the CDR3, the DNA is TGTGCCAGCAGCCCAAGCGGGGCTAGCACAGATACGCAGTATTTT. Its protein is CASSPSGASTDTQYF. The J gene is TRBJ2-3, the V gene TRBV7-3, with 7 bases that match TRBD2. The CDR3 extends over 15 amino acids. CDR1 SGHTA and CDR2 FQGTGA come from the germline V gene. With V trimmed by 5 bases and J by 0 bases, 5 bases remained unmatched.